This TCR beta chain was sequenced in a study of blood T cell repertoires in COVID-19. Across the study: Samples of COVID-19 (acute and convalescent) were obtained from the United States, Italy and Spain. From T cells, B-cell-depleted T cells, or PBMCs came the material, which was cDNA or gDNA.

Authors' methods: Using reference gene primer amplification, nucleated cell counts were estimated. Profiling relied on immunoSEQ multiplex PCR, and the TCRdb table lists in-frame clones only, not all of them. V and J calls and clone size are those listed in that table; D and trimming were worked out from the DNA. The data show over 130,000 clones, approximately 90% seen once. The V gene lost 6 bases and the J gene lost 3 bases, with 15 bases spanning the gap. Looked up from germline, CDR1 is SNHLY and CDR2 is FYNNEI. The CDR3 covers 15 residues. This clone was seen a single time. The clonotype comes from a woman of 80 years or more with acute or convalescent COVID-19. The chain uses TRBV2 and TRBJ1-5; D is undetermined. What was sequenced was peripheral blood. Here the CDR3 DNA reads TGTGCCAGCAGCCCTACGGGAAAGGCCAATCAGCCCCAGCATTTT. Encoded protein: CASSPTGKANQPQHF.